These T cell receptor beta chains were read from a single sample in a study of T cells expressing NK-cell markers. No DNA is given; TCRdb re-called the 5' RACE reads and lists each CDR3 protein once. Reported are hundreds of thousands of distinct CDR3 sequences; the ten largest clones contain less than 7.5%. Specimen: blood T cells: a sorted CD56 or NKG2C T cell subset, CD4+ or CD8+ T cells, or bulk PBMC T cells (not recorded which). The origin of the receptors is a woman between 18 and 69 years old in good health. Both conserved end residues are part of each CDR3.

V	J	CDR3
TRBV7-2	TRBJ1-1	CASSLFVSEAFF
TRBV28	TRBJ2-5	CASSLWGLEATETQYF
TRBV20-1	TRBJ1-3	CSARDSRQGSGNTIYF
TRBV5-1	TRBJ2-1	CASMISLADSYNEQFF
TRBV4-3	TRBJ2-6	CASSPRTGGISGANVLTF
TRBV7-2	TRBJ1-6	CASSFGQEHHYNSPLHF
TRBV29-1	TRBJ2-7	CSVGEGAAYEQYF
TRBV4-1	TRBJ1-5	CASSQLQGDQPQHF
TRBV12-3/TRBV12-4	TRBJ2-7	CASSLIARNYEQYF
TRBV5-6	TRBJ2-5	CASSTAWTALQETQYF
TRBV7-2	TRBJ1-1	CASSHTGTGNTEAFF
TRBV12-3/TRBV12-4	TRBJ2-7	CASSYEVSSYEQYF
TRBV4-1	TRBJ2-1	CASSLTSLSNEQFF
TRBV11-2	TRBJ2-3	CASSSGPYTQYF
TRBV19	TRBJ2-1	CASRPPSYNEQFF
TRBV6-1	TRBJ2-1	CATLGLAGARGEQFF
TRBV20-1	TRBJ2-2	CSARGAGELFF
TRBV20-1	TRBJ1-5	CSASPQGQPQHF
TRBV5-1	TRBJ1-1	CASSLGGNLYTEAFF
TRBV4-1	TRBJ1-4	CASSQPLLRGGEKLFF
TRBV5-1	TRBJ2-3	CASSSGLGTDTQYF
TRBV27	TRBJ1-6	CASSFRGFNSPLHF
TRBV5-1	TRBJ2-5	CASSRDRSETQYF
TRBV20-1	TRBJ2-2	CSARDLYREPNTGELFF
TRBV4-2	TRBJ2-3	CASSPSWREGHQTDTQYF
TRBV10-3	TRBJ1-6	CAISESKYGAKNSPLHF
TRBV29-1	TRBJ2-3	CSVTGLAGGPDTQYF
TRBV29-1	TRBJ1-1	CSAHPGTEEAFF
TRBV3-1	TRBJ2-1	CASSFGWDIDYNEQFF